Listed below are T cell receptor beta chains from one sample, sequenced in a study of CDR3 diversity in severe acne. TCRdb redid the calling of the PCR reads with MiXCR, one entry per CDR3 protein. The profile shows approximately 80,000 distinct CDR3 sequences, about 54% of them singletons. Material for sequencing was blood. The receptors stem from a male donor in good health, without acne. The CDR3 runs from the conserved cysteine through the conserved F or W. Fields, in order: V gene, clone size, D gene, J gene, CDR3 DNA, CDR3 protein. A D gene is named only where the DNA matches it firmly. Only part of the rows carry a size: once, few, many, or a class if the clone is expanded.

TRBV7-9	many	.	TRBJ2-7	TGTGCCAGCAGCCGCCGGGGTTACGAGCAGTACTTC	CASSRRGYEQYF
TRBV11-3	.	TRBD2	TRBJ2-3	TGTGCCAGCAGCTTAGGTACTAGCGGGAGCTCAGCAGATACGCAGTATTTT	CASSLGTSGSSADTQYF
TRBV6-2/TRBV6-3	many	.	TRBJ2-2	TGTGCCAGCAGTTACGTCGTGGGGGCCGGGGAGCTGTTTTTT	CASSYVVGAGELFF
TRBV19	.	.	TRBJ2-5	TGTGCCAGTAGTATGTCGAGACAGCAAGAGACCCAGTACTTC	CASSMSRQQETQYF
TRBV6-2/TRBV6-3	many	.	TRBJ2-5	TGTGCCAGCAGCCGGGACACGCAAGAGACCCAGTACTTC	CASSRDTQETQYF
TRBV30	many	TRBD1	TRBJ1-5	TGTGCCTGGAGTACAGGGGAAGATCAGCCCCAGCATTTT	CAWSTGEDQPQHF
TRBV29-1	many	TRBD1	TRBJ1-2	TGCAGCGTTGAAGATAGCCCGACAGGGTCTATCCGCTACACCTTC	CSVEDSPTGSIRYTF
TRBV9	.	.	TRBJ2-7	TGTGCCAGCACATCGGAGGGCCTTATTGATGAGCAGTACTTC	CASTSEGLIDEQYF
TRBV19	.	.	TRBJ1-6	TGTGCCTGTAGTGAATCAGGATTCCCGGCCCTGAATAATTCACTCCTCCACTTT	CACSESGFPALNNSLLHF
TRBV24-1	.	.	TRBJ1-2	TGTGCCAGCAGCCTTATGACAGCTAACTATGGCTACACCTTC	CASSLMTANYGYTF
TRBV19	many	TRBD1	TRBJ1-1	TGTGCCAGTAGTATGGGACAGGGAACCACTGAAGCTTTCTTT	CASSMGQGTTEAFF
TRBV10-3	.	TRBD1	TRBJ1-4	TGTGCCAGCAGTGACTCGGGGACAGGGAATAATGAAAAACTGTTTTTT	CASSDSGTGNNEKLFF
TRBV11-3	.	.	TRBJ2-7	TGTGCCAGCAGCTTAGGCATTTCCTACGAGCAGTACTTC	CASSLGISYEQYF
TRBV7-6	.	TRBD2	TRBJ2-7	TGTGCCAGCAGCACTAGCGGACTAGCGAGAACCTACGAGCAGTACTTC	CASSTSGLARTYEQYF
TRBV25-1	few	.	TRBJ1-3	TGTGCCAGCAGTACATACGGGAAATCTGGAAACACCATATATTTT	CASSTYGKSGNTIYF
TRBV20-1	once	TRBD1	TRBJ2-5	TGCAGTGCTGACAGCGGGACAGGGATCGGGGAGACCCAGTACTTC	CSADSGTGIGETQYF
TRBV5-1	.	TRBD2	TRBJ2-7	TGCGCCAGCAGCCCCAGACTAGCGGGAGACGGGAGGGAGCAGTACTTC	CASSPRLAGDGREQYF
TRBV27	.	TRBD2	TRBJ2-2	TGTACCAGCAGTTTATTTTTCCGGGACTACCTCCAAACCGGGGAGCTGTTTTTT	CTSSLFFRDYLQTGELFF
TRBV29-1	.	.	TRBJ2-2	TGCAGCGTCCAGGGGGCGGGAGTGGCCGGGGAGCTGTTTTTT	CSVQGAGVAGELFF
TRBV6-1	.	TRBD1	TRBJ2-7	TGTGCCAGCAGTAAACGGGACAGGGGTGACGAGCAGTACTTC	CASSKRDRGDEQYF
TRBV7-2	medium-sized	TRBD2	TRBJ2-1	TGTGCCAGCAGCACAGTAGCGGGAGATCTCAATGAGCAGTTCTTC	CASSTVAGDLNEQFF
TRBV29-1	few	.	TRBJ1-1	TGCAGCGTAGAAATCCCGGGACCGAGGGGCACTGAAGCTTTCTTT	CSVEIPGPRGTEAFF
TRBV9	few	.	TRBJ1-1	TGTGCCAGCAGCCCATTGGGGCGGGTTCGGAACACTGAAGCTTTCTTT	CASSPLGRVRNTEAFF
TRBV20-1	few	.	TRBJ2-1	TGCAGTGCTCCCCCCCAAGACAGCCACAATGAGCAGTTCTTC	CSAPPQDSHNEQFF
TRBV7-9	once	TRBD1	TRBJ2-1	TGTGCCAGCAGCTTAGCGGGACAGTACAATGAGCAGTTCTTC	CASSLAGQYNEQFF
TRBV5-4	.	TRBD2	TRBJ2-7	TGTGCCAGCACCCTAGCGGGAGTGGGATCCTACGAGCAGTACTTC	CASTLAGVGSYEQYF
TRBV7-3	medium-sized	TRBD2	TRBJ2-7	TGTGCCAGCAGCTTAGACGGGGGGGCAACCTACGAGCAGTACTTC	CASSLDGGATYEQYF
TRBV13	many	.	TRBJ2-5	TGTGCCAGCAGTTCACGGGACCTTCAAGAGACCCAGTACTTC	CASSSRDLQETQYF
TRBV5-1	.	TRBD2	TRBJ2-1	TGCGCCAGCAGCCCTACAGGGACTAGCAGATACAATGAGCAGTTCTTC	CASSPTGTSRYNEQFF
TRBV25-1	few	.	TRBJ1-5	TGTGCCAGCCAAGGGCAGGGTGGCAATCAGCCCCAGCATTTT	CASQGQGGNQPQHF
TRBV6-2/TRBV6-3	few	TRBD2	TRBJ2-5	TGTGCCAGCAGTTTTCTAGCGGGACAAGAGACCCAGTACTTC	CASSFLAGQETQYF
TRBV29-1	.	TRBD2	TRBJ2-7	TGCAGTGAACCGGGACTAGCGGGAACAGTCGAGCAGTACTTC	CSEPGLAGTVEQYF
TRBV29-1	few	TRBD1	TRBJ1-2	TGCAGCGTTGAAGGCTACAGGGGGGCCGGCTACACCTTC	CSVEGYRGAGYTF